The following is a TCR beta chain sequence with its context. Antigen: not known. In TCRdb, the RT-PCR reads were re-called with MiXCR into one record per CDR3 protein. The repertoire holds about 520,000 distinct CDR3 sequences, with about 25% as singletons. Germline CDR1 and CDR2: SGHDT and YYEEEE. CDR3 size: 13 residues. Trimming removed 0 bases at V and 8 bases at J, with 11 bases between. These data come from a study of response to subunit inactivated influenza vaccine. Study results and limitations: That few new T cells are recruited by each seasonal influenza vaccination was the authors' suggestion.

Sequenced material: CD4+ T cells sorted from PBMCs, taken approximately 5 days after vaccination. The chain combines TRBV5-6 with TRBJ1-1, with D possibly TRBD1 on 6 matching bases. The clonotype comes from a man aged 45-65 years who received an inactivated influenza vaccine. The CDR3 coding sequence is TGTGCCAGCAGCTTGGCCCGGGGGGGCGAAGCTTTCTTT. The encoded protein is CASSLARGGEAFF.